This T cell receptor beta chain was sequenced during a study of blood T cell repertoires in COVID-19. This CDR3 is 18 amino acids long. Participant age was about 18 to 100 years, and participants resided in 20 to 30 US areas. Per the original methods: Estimation of nucleated cell counts was performed using reference gene primer amplification. Assay: immunoSEQ multiplex PCR; the TCRdb copy retains only in-frame clones and omits some. The V and J calls and clone size come from that table; D and trimming were worked out from the DNA. The repertoire holds 250,000 or so clones, with approximately 85% as singletons.

This receptor was obtained from a woman aged 45-59 years who had recovered from COVID-19. The J gene is TRBJ2-3, the V gene TRBV1; the table calls TRBD2, which could not be checked here. TRBV1 represents a pseudogene. The sample taken for sequencing was PBMCs or T cells enriched from blood (not recorded which). CDR3 residues: CTSSQDAYASGKKDTQYF. The CDR3 nucleotides are TGCACCAGCAGCCAAGATGCTTATGCTAGCGGGAAAAAAGATACGCAGTATTTT.